The clone carrying this TCR beta chain appeared many times. Its antigen is still unknown. The data originate from a study of T cells in Graves' hyperthyroidism and ophthalmopathy. Ophthalmopathy cases met thresholds of Clinical Activity Score at least 3, NOSPECS grade at least 4 and duration under 3 months. PBMCs were collected from an approximately 9.3 ml volume of fresh peripheral blood. The CDR3 regions of TCR beta were amplified from RNA transcripts. TCR CDR3 regions were first amplified by RT-PCR with HTBI primers. MiXCR, run by TCRdb on the multiplex PCR reads, gives a single entry per CDR3 protein. This sample carries around 370,000 distinct CDR3 sequences, roughly 20% of them seen once, and the ten largest clones take 40%. Points from the study as a whole: Ophthalmopathy was separated from stable hyperthyroidism by a 13 V-J model. Among clonotypes expanded in thyroid above 0.001, most were also found in blood.

The sequence derives from a man younger than 35 with Graves' ophthalmopathy. The sample was blood.

For the CDR3, the DNA is TGCGCCAGCAGCTTGGCCGGACTAGCGGGGGTGATCACAGATACGCAGTATTTT. This gives the protein CASSLAGLAGVITDTQYF. The chain recombines TRBV5-1 with TRBJ2-3, with 13 nucleotides matching TRBD2. J was trimmed by 2 bases and V by 0 bases; bases with no gene match: 6. Germline values: CDR1 SGHRS, CDR2 YFSETQ. CDR3 length equals 18 residues.